The 32 T cell receptor beta chains given below trace back to one sample, sequenced in a study of T cells in Graves' hyperthyroidism and ophthalmopathy. TCR beta CDR3 region amplification was performed from RNA transcripts. TCR CDR3 underwent first-round RT-PCR with the HTBI primer set. TCRdb re-called the multiplex PCR reads with MiXCR, one entry per CDR3 protein. The data hold 500,000 to 550,000 distinct CDR3 sequences, with around 20% observed a single time. Source material: blood. The receptors stem from a man between 35 and 55 years old with Graves' ophthalmopathy.

This clonotype was detected a few times. This rearrangement joins TRBV5-1 to TRBJ2-1, with D unresolved. The V and J ends lost 6 bases and 1 base respectively, with 5 bases between them. The CDR3 length is 12 residues. Germline V gives CDR1 SGHRS, CDR2 YFSETQ. CDR3 nucleotides: TGCGCCAGCACAGAATCCTACAATGAGCAGTTCTTC. It yields the protein CASTESYNEQFF.

This clonotype showed up just a few times. The V and J genes are TRBV5-6 and TRBJ2-1; no firm D call. Trimming took off 4 bases at V and 8 bases at J, with 13 bases between the two ends. Germline-derived CDR1 and CDR2 are SGHDT and YYEEEE. This CDR3 contains 13 residues. The CDR3 reads CASSLFSQDEQFF. The CDR3 coding sequence is TGTGCCAGCAGCCTCTTCAGTCAGGATGAGCAGTTCTTC.

The V and J genes are TRBV24-1 and TRBJ2-3, with TRBD1 matching over 9 bases. Trimming took 2 bases from V and 4 from J; bases not matched to a gene: 3. Germline V lookup: CDR1 KGHDR, CDR2 SFDVKD. This CDR3 region has 15 residues. This CDR3 is CATSDSWTGADTQYF. DNA for the CDR3: TGTGCCACCAGTGATTCTTGGACAGGGGCAGATACGCAGTATTTT.

This clonotype occurred a few times. The chain couples TRBV6-5 to TRBJ2-1, with 14 bases matching TRBD2. CDR1 and CDR2 from the germline V gene are MNHEY and SVGAGI. CDR3 length: 18 amino acids. Trimming cost V 1 base and J 8 bases; bases outside gene matches: 10. The CDR3 protein is CASSYYPGLAGAGYEQFF. The CDR3 region has the DNA TGTGCCAGCAGTTACTACCCGGGACTAGCGGGAGCAGGGTATGAGCAGTTCTTC.

The V gene is TRBV18, the J gene TRBJ2-7; D unresolved. The germline V and J ends were trimmed by 6 bases and 1 base, with 13 bases remaining between them. The CDR3 has 14 amino acids. Germline V gives CDR1 KGHSH, CDR2 LQKENI. CDR3 amino acids: CASSPGRISYEQYF. CDR3 DNA sequence: TGTGCCAGCTCCCCCGGACGGATTTCCTACGAGCAGTACTTC.

This clonotype was counted ten times or more. The V call is TRBV7-2, the J call TRBJ2-2; 9 nucleotides agree with TRBD1. The CDR3 has 16 amino acids. V was clipped by 3 bases and J by 7 bases; unmatched bases: 9. Looked up from germline, CDR1 is SGHTA and CDR2 is FQGNSA. CDR3 coding DNA: TGTGCCAGCAGCTTTCGAGTACAGGGGGCGAACGGGGAGCTGTTTTTT. The encoded protein is CASSFRVQGANGELFF.

This clonotype turned up a few times. The chain has TRBV5-1 and TRBJ2-7; the D gene is possibly TRBD1 (6 bases). Germline CDR1 SGHRS, CDR2 YFSETQ. CDR3 length: 14 residues. Trimming cost V 3 bases and J 7 bases, with 17 bases left between them. The CDR3 here is CASSSGTRGAEQYF. CDR3 nucleotide sequence: TGCGCCAGCAGCTCAGGAACCAGGGGAGCGGAGCAGTACTTC.

This clonotype was seen a handful of times. The J gene is TRBJ1-5, the V gene TRBV10-3; D call uncertain. Germline lookup yields CDR1 ENHRY and CDR2 SYGVKD. V was shortened by 6 bases and J by 3 bases, with 9 bases between the two germline ends. This CDR3 region has 13 residues. The CDR3 reads CAIRPRINQPQHF. CDR3 nucleotides: TGTGCCATCAGACCTAGGATCAATCAGCCCCAGCATTTT.

This clonotype was recorded many times. The chain recombines TRBV6-1 with TRBJ1-2; 9 positions agree with TRBD1. The trim removed 6 bases at V and 4 bases at J, leaving 6 bases unmatched. The CDR3 has 14 residues. Per the germline V gene, CDR1 is MNHNS and CDR2 is SASEGT. CDR3 sequence (DNA): TGTGCCAGCAGGACGGACAGGGGAGCCTATGGCTACACCTTC. Translation gives CASRTDRGAYGYTF.

The chain joins TRBV11-2 to TRBJ2-7; tentative D call: TRBD2 (5 bases). V was cut by 5 bases and J by 9 bases, with 17 bases left in between. Germline CDR1 and CDR2: SGHAT and FQNNGV. This CDR3 is 13 amino acids long. For the CDR3, the DNA is TGTGCCAGCAGCCAAGATCCGGAGGAGAGGCAGTACTTC. Translating gives CASSQDPEERQYF.

This clonotype was counted a few times. The gene calls are TRBV7-9 and TRBJ1-4, with D maybe TRBD1 (5 bases). Per the germline V gene, CDR1 is SEHNR and CDR2 is FQNEAQ (reference sequence). The CDR3 consists of 14 residues. Trimming pared 1 base from V and 6 bases from J, leaving 9 bases between. CDR3 sequence reads: CASSLGQHDEKLFF. The CDR3 region has the DNA TGTGCCAGCAGCTTAGGACAGCACGATGAAAAACTGTTTTTT.

This clonotype has just one count. The V call is TRBV20-1, the J call TRBJ1-2; D remains ambiguous. The CDR3 spans 12 residues. V was cut by 3 bases and J by 4 bases, with 9 bases left in between. CDR1 DFQATT and CDR2 SNEGSKA come from the germline V gene (reference sequence). The CDR3 DNA reads TGCAGTGCTAGCACGAGCCTCTATGGCTACACCTTC. This codes for CSASTSLYGYTF.

The chain has TRBV24-1 and TRBJ2-1; D is undetermined. Germline V CDR1 and CDR2: KGHDR, SFDVKD. This CDR3 has 16 residues. V was pared by 0 bases and J by 6 bases, with 14 bases between. Here the CDR3 DNA reads TGTGCCACCAGTGATTTGGGCAGGTCCGCTGGCAATGAGCAGTTCTTC. This translates into CATSDLGRSAGNEQFF.

In this sample, this clonotype turned up a few times. The chain carries TRBV11-2 and TRBJ2-7, with D uncertain. V lost 2 bases and J lost 5, with 10 bases in between. In germline, CDR1 is SGHAT, CDR2 FQNNGV. The length of the CDR3 is 13 residues. CDR3 sequence reads: CASSLSPVDEQYF. The CDR3 nucleotides read TGTGCCAGCAGCTTAAGCCCGGTGGACGAGCAGTACTTC.

The chain joins TRBV7-2 to TRBJ2-7, with no clear D. This CDR3 is built from 14 residues. The germline V gene encodes CDR1 SGHTA and CDR2 FQGNSA. Trimming left V 1 base short and J 3 bases short, with 10 bases between. This chain's CDR3 is CASSLGMGNYEQYF. The CDR3 nucleotides are TGTGCCAGCAGCTTAGGAATGGGAAACTACGAGCAGTACTTC. Full variable domain (missing parts from reference TRBV7-2 and TRBJ2-7): GAGVSQSPSNKVTEKGKDVELRCDPISGHTALYWYRQSLGQGLEFLIYFQGNSAPDKSGLPSDRFSAERTGGSVSTLTIQRTQQEDSAVYLCASSLGMGNYEQYFGPGTRLTVT.

The chain combines TRBV3-1 with TRBJ2-7, with D possibly TRBD1 on 5 matching bases. CDR1 LGHDT and CDR2 YNNKEL come from the germline V gene (reference sequence). Deletions cut 1 base from V and 3 bases from J, with 13 bases between. The CDR3 is made up of 15 amino acids. The CDR3, as DNA: TGTGCCAGCAGCCAAGGCGTTTTAGGGGTCTACGAGCAGTACTTC. Amino acids: CASSQGVLGVYEQYF.

This clonotype came up a few times. The chain combines TRBV7-8 with TRBJ1-1; D uncertain. CDR1 and CDR2 from the germline V gene are SGHVS and FQNEAQ. The germline V and J ends were trimmed by 4 bases and 6 bases, with 18 bases remaining between them. CDR3 length: 15 amino acids. The CDR3 here is CASSSTGRYGAEAFF. The CDR3 DNA reads as TGTGCCAGCAGCTCCACCGGACGTTATGGAGCTGAAGCTTTCTTT.

This sequence joins TRBV24-1 and TRBJ2-3; tentative D call: TRBD2 (6 bases). CDR1 is KGHDR, CDR2 SFDVKD, per germline. This CDR3 region has 18 residues. V lost 5 bases and J 1 base, leaving 21 bases between the germline ends. The CDR3 loop is CATSGGPGGFLGTDTQYF. The CDR3 region has the DNA TGTGCCACCAGTGGTGGTCCCGGGGGATTTTTGGGCACAGATACGCAGTATTTT.

CDR3 region: CASNEGSGDYDGYTF. CDR3 DNA: TGTGCCAGCAATGAGGGGAGCGGGGACTATGATGGCTACACCTTC. V gene TRBV12-3 or TRBV12-4 combines with J gene TRBJ1-2, with D possibly matching TRBD1 (5 bases). Trimming took off 7 bases at V and 6 bases at J, with 21 bases between the two ends. The CDR3 contains 15 residues.

This clonotype was seen many times. The chain uses TRBV20-1 and TRBJ1-1, with 8 positions matching TRBD1. The CDR3 consists of 13 residues. V gave up 3 bases and J gave up 5 bases; unmatched junction bases: 5. Germline CDR1 DFQATT, CDR2 SNEGSKA (reference sequence). CDR3 coding DNA: TGCAGTGCTAGGGGCAGGGGGCTGACTGAAGCTTTCTTT. This translates into CSARGRGLTEAFF.

This clonotype came up a few times. V gene TRBV20-1 combines with J gene TRBJ2-7; 14 positions match TRBD2. This CDR3 has 14 residues. V gave up 5 bases and J gave up 8 bases; unmatched junction bases: 8. Germline CDR1 DFQATT, CDR2 SNEGSKA (reference sequence). The CDR3 DNA reads TGCAGTGCTGGGACTAGCGGGGGACTTTTAAAGCAGTACTTC. Its protein is CSAGTSGGLLKQYF.

There are a few counts of this clonotype. The V gene is TRBV9, the J gene TRBJ2-2, with D unclear. Deletions cut 4 bases from V and 1 base from J, with 11 bases between. CDR3 length: 15 residues. CDR1 SGDLS and CDR2 YYNGEE come from the germline V gene. CDR3 residues: CASSPRLLNTGELFF. As DNA, the CDR3 is TGTGCCAGCAGCCCCCGACTTCTGAACACCGGGGAGCTGTTTTTT.

Ten or more counts support this clonotype. This sequence joins TRBV20-1 and TRBJ2-5, with 9 bases aligning to TRBD1. V shed 2 bases and J 2 bases; nucleotides not matched to a gene: 3. CDR3 length: 14 amino acids. Per the germline V gene, CDR1 is DFQATT and CDR2 is SNEGSKA (reference sequence). The CDR3 DNA sequence: TGCAGTGCTAGACCCGGACAGGGGCAAGAGACCCAGTACTTC. This encodes CSARPGQGQETQYF.

The chain is built from TRBV9 and TRBJ2-1, with TRBD1 identical over 7 bases. This CDR3 comprises 14 residues. V shed 4 bases and J 3 bases; nucleotides not matched to a gene: 4. From germline, CDR1 is SGDLS and CDR2 YYNGEE. CDR3 DNA: TGTGCCAGCAGCCCCGGGACAGTCTACAATGAGCAGTTCTTC. Protein product: CASSPGTVYNEQFF.

V gene TRBV20-1 combines with J gene TRBJ2-7; perhaps TRBD2 as D (6 bases). V gave up 5 bases and J gave up 0 bases, with 8 bases separating them. CDR3 length: 12 amino acids. Germline V gene data show CDR1 as DFQATT and CDR2 as SNEGSKA (reference sequence). CDR3 nucleotides: TGCAGTGCTCTGACTAGCTCCTACGAGCAGTACTTC. Its translation is CSALTSSYEQYF.

The sample holds many counts of this clonotype. The chain joins TRBV20-1 to TRBJ2-1; the D gene is possibly TRBD1 (5 bases). Germline V lookup: CDR1 DFQATT, CDR2 SNEGSKA (reference sequence). V gave up 0 bases and J gave up 2 bases, with 11 bases separating them. The CDR3 totals 15 residues. Here the CDR3 reads CSARDLTAPYNEQFF. CDR3 coding DNA: TGCAGTGCTAGAGATCTGACAGCACCCTACAATGAGCAGTTCTTC.

This clonotype was seen a few times. V usage is TRBV5-1 and J usage is TRBJ2-7; 9 bases line up with TRBD1. Germline CDR1 SGHRS, CDR2 YFSETQ. Germline trimming cut 3 bases from V and 1 base from J; bases unmatched to any gene: 5. The CDR3 has 15 residues. This CDR3 is CASSWGQGWSYEQYF. As DNA, the CDR3 is TGCGCCAGCAGCTGGGGACAGGGTTGGTCCTACGAGCAGTACTTC.

This chain joins TRBV6-2 or TRBV6-3 and TRBJ2-7, with D perhaps given as TRBD1 or TRBD2 (5 bases each). There are 14 residues in the CDR3. Germline lookup yields CDR1 MNHEY and CDR2 SVGEGT. Between the trimmed V and J ends, which lost 2 bases and 4 bases, there was a span of 12 bases. Written as DNA, the CDR3 is TGTGCCAGCAGTTACCCCGGGGCAGTGTACGAGCAGTACTTC. Translation: CASSYPGAVYEQYF.

This clonotype occurred many times. The V call is TRBV28, the J call TRBJ1-6, with D possibly being TRBD1 (5 bases). Germline CDR1 and CDR2: MDHEN and SYDVKM. V was clipped by 7 bases and J by 6 bases, with 25 bases between them. The CDR3 is 18 amino acids. The CDR3 is CASTFSYRGRRSNSPLHF. The CDR3 nucleotides read TGTGCCAGCACCTTCAGTTATCGGGGGAGGCGAAGTAATTCACCCCTCCACTTT. The entire variable domain, with the rest obtained from reference TRBV28 and TRBJ1-6, is as follows: DVKVTQSSRYLVKRTGEKVFLECVQDMDHENMFWYRQDPGLGLRLIYFSYDVKMKEKGDIPEGYSVSREKKERFSLILESASTNQTSMYLCASTFSYRGRRSNSPLHFGNGTRLTVT.

CDR3 DNA sequence: TGCGCCAGCAGCCAAGGACAGCACAATGAGCAGTTCTTC. Its translation is CASSQGQHNEQFF. V usage is TRBV4-1 and J usage is TRBJ2-1, with D perhaps matching TRBD1 (5 bases). From germline, CDR1 is MGHRA and CDR2 YSYEKL. CDR3 length: 13 residues. V was cut by 1 base and J by 5 bases, with 6 bases left in between.

This clonotype showed up many times. The rearrangement links TRBV7-2 to TRBJ1-1, with D hard to call. Germline CDR1 reads SGHTA; CDR2 reads FQGNSA. Trimming pared 5 bases from V and 2 bases from J, leaving 9 bases between. This CDR3 has 13 amino acids. CDR3 sequence (DNA): TGTGCCAGCAGCCCTACCATAAACACTGAAGCTTTCTTT. This encodes CASSPTINTEAFF.

This clonotype was recorded at least ten times. The chain couples TRBV29-1 to TRBJ1-1; D uncertain. The CDR3 sequence is 13 residues long. The V and J ends lost 1 base and 0 bases respectively, with 6 bases between them. Germline CDR1 SQVTM, CDR2 ANQGSEA. CDR3 in amino acids: CSVEGRMNTEAFF. DNA of the CDR3: TGCAGCGTTGAAGGACGGATGAACACTGAAGCTTTCTTT.